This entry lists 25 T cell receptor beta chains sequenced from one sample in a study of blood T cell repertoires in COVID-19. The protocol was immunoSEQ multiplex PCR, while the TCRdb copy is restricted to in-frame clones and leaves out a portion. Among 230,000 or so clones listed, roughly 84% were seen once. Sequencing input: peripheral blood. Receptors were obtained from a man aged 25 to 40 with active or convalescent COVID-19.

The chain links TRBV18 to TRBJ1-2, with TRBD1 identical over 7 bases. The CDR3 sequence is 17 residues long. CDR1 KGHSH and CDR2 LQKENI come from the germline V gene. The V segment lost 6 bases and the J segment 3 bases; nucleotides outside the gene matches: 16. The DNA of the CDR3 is TGTGCCAGCTCGCCTCCGAACAGGGGCACTTTGGACTATGGCTACACCTTC. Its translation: CASSPPNRGTLDYGYTF.

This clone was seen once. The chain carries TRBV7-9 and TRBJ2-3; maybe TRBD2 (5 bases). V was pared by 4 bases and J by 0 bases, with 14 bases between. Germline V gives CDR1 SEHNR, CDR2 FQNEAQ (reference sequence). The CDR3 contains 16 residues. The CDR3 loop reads CASSYPGQRSTDTQYF. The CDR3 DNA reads TGTGCCAGCAGCTACCCCGGGCAGCGGAGCACAGATACGCAGTATTTT.

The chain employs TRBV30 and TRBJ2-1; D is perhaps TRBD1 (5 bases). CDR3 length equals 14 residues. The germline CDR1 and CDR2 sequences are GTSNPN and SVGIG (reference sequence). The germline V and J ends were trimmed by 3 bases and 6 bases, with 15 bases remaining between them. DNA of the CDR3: TGTGCCTGGAGCTGGTCAGGGTTTTCCAATGAGCAGTTCTTC. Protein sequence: CAWSWSGFSNEQFF.

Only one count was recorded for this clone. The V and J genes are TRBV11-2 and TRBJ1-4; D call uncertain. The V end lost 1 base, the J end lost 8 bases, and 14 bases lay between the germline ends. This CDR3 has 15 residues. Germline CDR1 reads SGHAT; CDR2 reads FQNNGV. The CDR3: CASSLVWRDFEKLFF. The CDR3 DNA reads TGTGCCAGCAGCTTAGTATGGAGGGATTTCGAAAAACTGTTTTTT.

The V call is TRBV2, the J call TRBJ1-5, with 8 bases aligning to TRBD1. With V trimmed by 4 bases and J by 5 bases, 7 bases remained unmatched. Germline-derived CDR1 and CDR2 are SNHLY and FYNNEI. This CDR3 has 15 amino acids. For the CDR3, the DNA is TGTGCCAGCAGTGGGGGACAGGAACTTTATCAGCCCCAGCATTTT. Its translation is CASSGGQELYQPQHF.

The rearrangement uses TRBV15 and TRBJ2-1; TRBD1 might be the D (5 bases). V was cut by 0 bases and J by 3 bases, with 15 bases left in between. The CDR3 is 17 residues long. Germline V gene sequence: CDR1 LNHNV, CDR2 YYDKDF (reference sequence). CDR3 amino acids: CATSRDLRQGLYNEQFF. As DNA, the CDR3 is TGTGCCACCAGCAGAGATCTCCGGCAGGGCCTCTACAATGAGCAGTTCTTC. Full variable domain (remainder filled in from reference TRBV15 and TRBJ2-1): DAMVIQNPRYQVTQFGKPVTLSCSQTLNHNVMYWYQQKSSQAPKLLFHYYDKDFNNEADTPDNFQSRRPNTSFCFLDIRSPGLGDTAMYLCATSRDLRQGLYNEQFFGPGTRLTVL.

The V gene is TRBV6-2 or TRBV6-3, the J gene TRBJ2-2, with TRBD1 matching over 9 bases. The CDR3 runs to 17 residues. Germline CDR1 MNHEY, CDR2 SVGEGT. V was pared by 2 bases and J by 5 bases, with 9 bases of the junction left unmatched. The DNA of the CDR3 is TGTGCCAGCAGTTACGTCCCCGGGACAGGGAAGACCGGGGAGCTGTTTTTT. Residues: CASSYVPGTGKTGELFF.

This CDR3 reads CAWSKGTSPGTQYF. In DNA form, the CDR3 reads TGTGCCTGGAGTAAGGGGACTAGCCCAGGGACCCAGTACTTC. V usage is TRBV30 and J usage is TRBJ2-5; 9 bases align to TRBD2. The CDR3 loop spans 14 amino acids. After removal of 2 bases from V and 7 bases from J, the junction contained 8 bases not matched to a gene. Looked up from germline, CDR1 is GTSNPN and CDR2 is SVGIG (reference sequence).

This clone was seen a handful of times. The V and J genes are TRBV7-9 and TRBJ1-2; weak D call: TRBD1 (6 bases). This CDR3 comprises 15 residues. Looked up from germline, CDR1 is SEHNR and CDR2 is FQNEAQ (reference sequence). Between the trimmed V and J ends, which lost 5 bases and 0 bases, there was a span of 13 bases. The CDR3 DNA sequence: TGTGCCAGCAGCACTGGACAGAATCCTAACTATGGCTACACCTTC. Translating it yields CASSTGQNPNYGYTF. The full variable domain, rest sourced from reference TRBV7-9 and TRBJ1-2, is DTGVSQNPRHKITKRGQNVTFRCDPISEHNRLYWYRQTLGQGPEFLTYFQNEAQLEKSRLLSDRFSAERPKGSFSTLEIQRTEQGDSAMYLCASSTGQNPNYGYTFGSGTRLTVV.

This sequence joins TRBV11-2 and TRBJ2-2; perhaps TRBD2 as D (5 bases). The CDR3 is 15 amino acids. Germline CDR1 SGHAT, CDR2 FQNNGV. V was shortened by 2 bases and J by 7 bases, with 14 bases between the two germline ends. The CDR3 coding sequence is TGTGCCAGCAGCTTATCCCGGGCCCGGGGCGGGGAGCTGTTTTTT. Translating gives CASSLSRARGGELFF. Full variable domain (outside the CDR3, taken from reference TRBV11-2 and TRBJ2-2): EAGVAQSPRYKIIEKRQSVAFWCNPISGHATLYWYQQILGQGPKLLIQFQNNGVVDDSQLPKDRFSAERLKGVDSTLKIQPAKLEDSAVYLCASSLSRARGGELFFGEGSRLTVL.

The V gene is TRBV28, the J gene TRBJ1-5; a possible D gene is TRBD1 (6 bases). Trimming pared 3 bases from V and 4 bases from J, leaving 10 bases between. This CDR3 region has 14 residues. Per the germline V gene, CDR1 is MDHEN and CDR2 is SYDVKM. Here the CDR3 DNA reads TGTGCCAGCAGTTTTGGGGGCCCGAATCAGCCCCAGCATTTT. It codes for CASSFGGPNQPQHF.

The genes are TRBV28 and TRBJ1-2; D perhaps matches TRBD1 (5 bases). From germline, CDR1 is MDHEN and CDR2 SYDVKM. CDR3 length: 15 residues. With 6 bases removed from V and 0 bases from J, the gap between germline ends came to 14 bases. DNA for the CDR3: TGTGCCAGCAGCAGTACAGGTCCCACTAACTATGGCTACACCTTC. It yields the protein CASSSTGPTNYGYTF.

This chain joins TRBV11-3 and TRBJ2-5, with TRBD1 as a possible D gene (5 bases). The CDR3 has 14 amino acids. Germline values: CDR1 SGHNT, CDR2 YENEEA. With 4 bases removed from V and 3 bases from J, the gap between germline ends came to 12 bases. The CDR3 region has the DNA TGTGCCAGCAGCTGGCCTTTACAGGAAGAGACCCAGTACTTC. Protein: CASSWPLQEETQYF.

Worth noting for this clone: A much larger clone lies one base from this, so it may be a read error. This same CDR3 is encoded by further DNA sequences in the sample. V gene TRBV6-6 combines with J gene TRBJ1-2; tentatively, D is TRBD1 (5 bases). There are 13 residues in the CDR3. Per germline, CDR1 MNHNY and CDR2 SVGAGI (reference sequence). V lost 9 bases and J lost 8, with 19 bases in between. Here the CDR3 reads CASSRGTAQGYTF. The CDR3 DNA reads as TGTGCCAGTAGCCGCGGGACCGCTCAGGGCTACACCTTC.

CDR3 amino acids: CASSVGVAASTDTQYF. CDR3 nucleotides: TGTGCCAGCAGCGTAGGAGTAGCGGCTAGCACAGATACGCAGTATTTT. The J gene is TRBJ2-3, the V gene TRBV9, with D possibly matching TRBD2 (6 bases). The V gene lost 0 bases and the J gene lost 0 bases, with 11 bases spanning the gap. The length of the CDR3 is 16 residues. The germline CDR1 and CDR2 sequences are SGDLS and YYNGEE.

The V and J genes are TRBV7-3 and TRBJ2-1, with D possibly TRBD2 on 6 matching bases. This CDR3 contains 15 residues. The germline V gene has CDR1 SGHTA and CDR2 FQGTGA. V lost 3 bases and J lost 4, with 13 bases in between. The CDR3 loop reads CASSFNPGLYNEQFF. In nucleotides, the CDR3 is TGTGCCAGCAGCTTCAACCCGGGACTGTACAATGAGCAGTTCTTC.

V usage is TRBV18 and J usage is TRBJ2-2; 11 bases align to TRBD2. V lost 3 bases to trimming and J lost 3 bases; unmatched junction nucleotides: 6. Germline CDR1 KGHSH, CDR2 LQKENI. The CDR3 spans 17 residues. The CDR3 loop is CASSPGLAEMDTGELFF. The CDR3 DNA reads TGTGCCAGCTCACCGGGACTAGCGGAGATGGACACCGGGGAGCTGTTTTTT.

CDR3 residues: CASRRGQVDTEAFF. CDR3 nucleotides: TGTGCCAGTAGGCGGGGCCAAGTGGACACTGAAGCTTTCTTT. The J gene is TRBJ1-1, the V gene TRBV19, with a tentative D call TRBD1 (5 bases). The germline V and J ends were trimmed by 6 bases and 3 bases, with 14 bases remaining between them. The CDR3 totals 14 residues. Germline V gene lookup returns CDR1 LNHDA and CDR2 SQIVND (reference sequence).

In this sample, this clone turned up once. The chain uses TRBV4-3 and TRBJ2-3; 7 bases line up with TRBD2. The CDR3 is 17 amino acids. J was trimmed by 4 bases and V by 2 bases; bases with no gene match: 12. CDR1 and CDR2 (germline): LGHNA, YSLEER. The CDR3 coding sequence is TGCGCCAGCAGCCAAACCTTGAGCGGGGATGGAGCAGATACGCAGTATTTT. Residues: CASSQTLSGDGADTQYF.

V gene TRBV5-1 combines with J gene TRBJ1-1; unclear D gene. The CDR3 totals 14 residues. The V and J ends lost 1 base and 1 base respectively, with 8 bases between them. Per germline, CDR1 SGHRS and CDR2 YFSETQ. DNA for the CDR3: TGCGCCAGCAGCTTGAACCCAGGGAACACTGAAGCTTTCTTT. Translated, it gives CASSLNPGNTEAFF.

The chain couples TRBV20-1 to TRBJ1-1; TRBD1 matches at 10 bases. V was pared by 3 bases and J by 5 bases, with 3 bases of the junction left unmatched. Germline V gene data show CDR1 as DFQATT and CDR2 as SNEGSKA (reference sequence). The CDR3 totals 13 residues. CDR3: CSASRQGATEAFF. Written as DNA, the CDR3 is TGCAGTGCTAGTCGACAGGGGGCGACTGAAGCTTTCTTT.

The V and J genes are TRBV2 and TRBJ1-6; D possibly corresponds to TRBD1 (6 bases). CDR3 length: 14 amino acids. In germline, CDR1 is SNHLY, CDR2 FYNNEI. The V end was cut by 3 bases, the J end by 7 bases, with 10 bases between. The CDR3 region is CASSEGQGNSPLHF. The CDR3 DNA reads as TGTGCCAGCAGTGAGGGGCAGGGGAATTCACCCCTCCACTTT.

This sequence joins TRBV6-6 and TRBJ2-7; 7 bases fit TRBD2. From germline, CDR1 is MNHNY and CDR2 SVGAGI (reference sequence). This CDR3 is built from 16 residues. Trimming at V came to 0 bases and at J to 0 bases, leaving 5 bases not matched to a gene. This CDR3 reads CASSYSSPSGSYEQYF. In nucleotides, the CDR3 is TGTGCCAGCAGTTACTCGAGTCCTAGCGGCTCCTACGAGCAGTACTTC.

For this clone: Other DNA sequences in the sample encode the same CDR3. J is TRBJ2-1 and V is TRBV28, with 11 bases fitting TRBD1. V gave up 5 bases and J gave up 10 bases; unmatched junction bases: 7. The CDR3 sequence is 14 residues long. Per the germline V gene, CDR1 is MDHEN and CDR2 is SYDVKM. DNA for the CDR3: TGTGCCAGCAGTCTCGGACAGGGGGCGAGGGAGCAGTTCTTC. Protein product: CASSLGQGAREQFF.

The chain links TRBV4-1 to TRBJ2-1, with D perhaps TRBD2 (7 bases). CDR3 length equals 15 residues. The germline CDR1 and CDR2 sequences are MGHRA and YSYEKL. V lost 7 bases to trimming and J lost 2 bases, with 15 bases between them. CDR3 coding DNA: TGCGCCAGCAAGTGGCGGGGGCCGACCTACAATGAGCAGTTCTTC. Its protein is CASKWRGPTYNEQFF.